The present TCR beta chain was sequenced within a study of blood T cell repertoires in COVID-19. Study information: COVID-19 samples collected from the United States, Italy and Spain covered acute and convalescent phases.

This CDR3 region has 15 residues. Per germline, CDR1 SGHRS and CDR2 YFSETQ. Trimming took 0 bases from V and 1 from J, leaving 10 bases between them. TCRdb keeps only in-frame clones here, not all; method: immunoSEQ multiplex PCR. This table holds 250,000 to 350,000 clones, 80% to 90% found once. This chain connects TRBV5-1 to TRBJ1-1; D remains ambiguous. The sequence was obtained from a woman aged 18 to 35 who had recovered from COVID-19. The sequencing sample was made of PBMCs or T cells enriched from blood (not recorded which). CDR3 loop: CASSLDKGENTEAFF. In DNA form, the CDR3 reads TGCGCCAGCAGCTTGGATAAGGGAGAGAACACTGAAGCTTTCTTT.